Shown below are 10 T cell receptor beta chains from a single sample sequenced in a study of cytomegalovirus exposure and HLA in healthy donors. PCR used 60 Vbeta primers and 13 Jbeta primers. Only in-frame clones appear in the TCRdb table, and some are missing; sequencing was by immunoSEQ multiplex PCR. The sample shows about 120,000 clones, around four fifths of them seen only once. The sequenced sample consisted of PBMCs. These receptors were taken from a woman in her 40s in good health and CMV-seronegative.

The V call is TRBV6-5, the J call TRBJ1-1; perhaps TRBD1 as D (5 bases). The CDR3 length is 14 residues. Trimming removed 8 bases from V and 5 bases from J, with 18 bases in between. Germline V CDR1 and CDR2: MNHEY, SVGAGI. CDR3 loop: CASYRQLQGTEAFF. The DNA of the CDR3 is TGTGCCAGCTATCGACAGCTTCAGGGAACTGAAGCTTTCTTT.

This rearrangement joins TRBV11-2 to TRBJ2-1, with TRBD2 identical over 8 bases. The ends lost 3 bases at V and 8 bases at J; junction bases unmatched: 6. This CDR3 has 14 residues. The germline gives CDR1 SGHAT, CDR2 FQNNGV. Here the CDR3 reads CASSFGLALDEQFF. The CDR3 nucleotides are TGTGCCAGCAGCTTTGGACTAGCCTTGGATGAGCAGTTCTTC.

The V and J genes are TRBV5-4 and TRBJ2-2; 9 bases agree with TRBD1. Germline CDR1 reads SGHNT; CDR2 reads YYREEE (reference sequence). The CDR3 consists of 16 residues. Trimming cost V 3 bases and J 4 bases; bases outside gene matches: 7. CDR3: CASSSLRQGGTGELFF. As DNA, the CDR3 is TGTGCCAGCAGCTCCCTACGACAGGGGGGCACCGGGGAGCTGTTTTTT.

CDR3 DNA: TGCGCCAGCAGCGCCGGGACTAGAACGTATGAGCAGTTCTTC. This codes for CASSAGTRTYEQFF. The chain carries TRBV5-1 and TRBJ2-1; 8 bases fit TRBD2. Trimming took 4 bases from V and 8 from J; bases not matched to a gene: 8. Germline V CDR1 and CDR2: SGHRS, YFSETQ. This CDR3 is built from 14 residues.

V usage is TRBV6-1 and J usage is TRBJ2-3, with 7 bases fitting TRBD1. Per the germline V gene, CDR1 is MNHNS and CDR2 is SASEGT. This CDR3 is 15 amino acids long. The V gene end was trimmed by 7 bases and the J gene end by 3 bases; junction bases not matched to a gene: 10. The CDR3 here is CASKKGADSTDTQYF. DNA of the CDR3: TGTGCCAGCAAAAAGGGGGCGGACTCAACAGATACGCAGTATTTT.

The chain employs TRBV5-6 and TRBJ2-3; 7 bases agree with TRBD2. This CDR3 contains 17 residues. Germline CDR1 and CDR2: SGHDT and YYEEEE. V lost 0 bases and J lost 0; bases outside the gene matches: 7. CDR3 DNA: TGTGCCAGCAGCTTGGCCGGGACTACCAGGAGCACAGATACGCAGTATTTT. Protein sequence: CASSLAGTTRSTDTQYF.

V is TRBV12-5 and J is TRBJ1-5, with D maybe TRBD1 (6 bases). Germline lookup yields CDR1 LGHNT and CDR2 FRNRAP. Trimming took off 0 bases at V and 2 bases at J, with 14 bases between the two ends. The CDR3 covers 17 residues. CDR3 DNA sequence: TGTGCTAGTGGTTTGGTACTGGGGGCAAGGGGCAATCAGCCCCAGCATTTT. Translated, it gives CASGLVLGARGNQPQHF.

The chain couples TRBV6-5 to TRBJ1-4; D is uncertain. The germline V gene has CDR1 MNHEY and CDR2 SVGAGI. Deletions cut 6 bases from V and 10 bases from J, with 18 bases between. The CDR3 has 14 amino acids. The chain's CDR3 is CASRKNNRVAKLFF. The CDR3 DNA is TGTGCCAGCAGAAAAAACAACCGGGTCGCAAAACTGTTTTTT.

The chain uses TRBV27 and TRBJ2-7; 10 nucleotides match TRBD2. Trimming at V came to 4 bases and at J to 2 bases, leaving 2 bases not matched to a gene. The CDR3 spans 14 residues. CDR1 and CDR2 from the germline V gene are MNHEY and SMNVEV (reference sequence). CDR3 in DNA: TGTGCCAGCAGTTCACTAGCGGGAACCTACGAGCAGTACTTC. Translated, it gives CASSSLAGTYEQYF.

This sequence joins TRBV7-2 and TRBJ2-4; D gene uncertain. The CDR3 loop spans 14 amino acids. Trimming shortened V by 5 bases and J by 7 bases, and 15 bases separated the two germline ends. Germline V gene lookup returns CDR1 SGHTA and CDR2 FQGNSA. The DNA for the CDR3 is TGTGCCAGCAGCGCGGAGATGGTACCGAACATTCAGTACTTC. This encodes CASSAEMVPNIQYF.